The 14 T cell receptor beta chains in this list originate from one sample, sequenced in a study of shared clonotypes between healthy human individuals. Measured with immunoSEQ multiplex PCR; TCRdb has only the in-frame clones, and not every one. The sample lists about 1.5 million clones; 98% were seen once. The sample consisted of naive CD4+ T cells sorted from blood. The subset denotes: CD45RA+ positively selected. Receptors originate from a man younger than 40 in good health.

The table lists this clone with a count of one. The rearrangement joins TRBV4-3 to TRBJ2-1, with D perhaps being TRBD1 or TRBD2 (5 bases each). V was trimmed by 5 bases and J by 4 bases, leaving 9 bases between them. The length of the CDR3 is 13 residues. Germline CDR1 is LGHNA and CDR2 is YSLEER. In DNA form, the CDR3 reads TGCGCCAGCAGCGAGTGGGGGTACAATGAGCAGTTCTTC. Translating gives CASSEWGYNEQFF.

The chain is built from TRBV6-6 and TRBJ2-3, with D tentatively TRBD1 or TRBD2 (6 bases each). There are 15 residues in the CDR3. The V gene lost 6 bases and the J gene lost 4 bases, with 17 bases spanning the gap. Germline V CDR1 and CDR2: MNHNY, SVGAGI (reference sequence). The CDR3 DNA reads TGTGCCAGCAGCCCCGTTGAGGGGGGCTCAGATACGCAGTATTTT. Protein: CASSPVEGGSDTQYF.

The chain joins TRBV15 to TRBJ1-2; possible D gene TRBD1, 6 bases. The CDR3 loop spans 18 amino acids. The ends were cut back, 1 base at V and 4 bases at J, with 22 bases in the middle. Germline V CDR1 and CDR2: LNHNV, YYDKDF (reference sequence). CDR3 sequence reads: CATSRAGQNTHPSYGYTF. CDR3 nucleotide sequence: TGTGCCACCAGCAGAGCCGGACAGAACACACACCCGAGCTATGGCTACACCTTC. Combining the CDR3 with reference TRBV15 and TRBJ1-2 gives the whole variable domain DAMVIQNPRYQVTQFGKPVTLSCSQTLNHNVMYWYQQKSSQAPKLLFHYYDKDFNNEADTPDNFQSRRPNTSFCFLDIRSPGLGDTAMYLCATSRAGQNTHPSYGYTFGSGTRLTVV.

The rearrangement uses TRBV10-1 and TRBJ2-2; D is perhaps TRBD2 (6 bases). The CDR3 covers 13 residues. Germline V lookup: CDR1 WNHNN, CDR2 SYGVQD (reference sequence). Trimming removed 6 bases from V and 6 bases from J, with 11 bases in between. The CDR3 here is CASSPGLPGELFF. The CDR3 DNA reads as TGCGCCAGCAGCCCCGGACTACCCGGGGAGCTGTTTTTT.

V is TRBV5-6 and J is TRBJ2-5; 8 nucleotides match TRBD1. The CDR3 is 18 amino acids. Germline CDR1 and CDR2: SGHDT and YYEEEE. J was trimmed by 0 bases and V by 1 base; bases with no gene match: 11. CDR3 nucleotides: TGTGCCAGCAGCTTGCCAGGGTCAGGGGGCGACTACCAAGAGACCCAGTACTTC. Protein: CASSLPGSGGDYQETQYF.

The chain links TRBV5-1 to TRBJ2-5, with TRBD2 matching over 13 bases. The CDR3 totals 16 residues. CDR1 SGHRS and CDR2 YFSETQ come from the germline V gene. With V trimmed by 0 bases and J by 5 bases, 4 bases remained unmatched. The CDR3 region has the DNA TGCGCCAGCAGCTTGGCCCAACTAGCGGGAGGGGAGACCCAGTACTTC. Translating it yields CASSLAQLAGGETQYF. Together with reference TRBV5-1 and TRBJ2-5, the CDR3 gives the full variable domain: KAGVTQTPRYLIKTRGQQVTLSCSPISGHRSVSWYQQTPGQGLQFLFEYFSETQRNKGNFPGRFSGRQFSNSRSEMNVSTLELGDSALYLCASSLAQLAGGETQYFGPGTRLLVL.

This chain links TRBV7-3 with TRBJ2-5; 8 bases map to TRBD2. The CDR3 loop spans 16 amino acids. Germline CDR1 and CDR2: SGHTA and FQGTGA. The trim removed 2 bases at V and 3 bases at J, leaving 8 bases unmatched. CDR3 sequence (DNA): TGTGCCAGCAGCTTAGCGGGAGGCCACTCCAAAGAGACCCAGTACTTC. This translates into CASSLAGGHSKETQYF.

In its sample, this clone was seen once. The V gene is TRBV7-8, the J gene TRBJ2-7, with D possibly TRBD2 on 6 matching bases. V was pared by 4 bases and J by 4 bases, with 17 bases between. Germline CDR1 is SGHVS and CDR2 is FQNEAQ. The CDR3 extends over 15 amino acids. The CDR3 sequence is CASSSGTGVGYEQYF. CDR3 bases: TGTGCCAGCAGCTCCGGGACTGGGGTTGGGTACGAGCAGTACTTC.

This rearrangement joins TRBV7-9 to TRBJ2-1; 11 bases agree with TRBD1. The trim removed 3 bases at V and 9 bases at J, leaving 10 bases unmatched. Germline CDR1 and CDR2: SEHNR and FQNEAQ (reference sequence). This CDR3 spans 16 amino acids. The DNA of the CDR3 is TGTGCCAGCAGCTTTCTCCGGGACAGGGGGTCCCTTGAGCAGTTCTTC. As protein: CASSFLRDRGSLEQFF. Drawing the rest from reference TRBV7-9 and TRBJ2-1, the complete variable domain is DTGVSQNPRHKITKRGQNVTFRCDPISEHNRLYWYRQTLGQGPEFLTYFQNEAQLEKSRLLSDRFSAERPKGSFSTLEIQRTEQGDSAMYLCASSFLRDRGSLEQFFGPGTRLTVL.

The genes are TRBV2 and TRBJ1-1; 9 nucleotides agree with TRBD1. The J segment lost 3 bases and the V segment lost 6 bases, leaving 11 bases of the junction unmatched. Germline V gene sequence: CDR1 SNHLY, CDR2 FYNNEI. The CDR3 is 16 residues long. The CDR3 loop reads CASSGRQGGSHTEAFF. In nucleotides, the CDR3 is TGTGCCAGCAGCGGCCGACAGGGGGGGAGTCACACTGAAGCTTTCTTT.

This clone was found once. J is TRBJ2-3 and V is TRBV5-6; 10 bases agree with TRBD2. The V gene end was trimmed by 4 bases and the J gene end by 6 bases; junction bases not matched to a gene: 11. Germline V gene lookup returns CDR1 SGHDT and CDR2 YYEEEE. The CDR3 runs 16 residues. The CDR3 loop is CASSTPLAGNLDTQYF. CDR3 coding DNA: TGTGCCAGCAGCACCCCACTAGCGGGAAATCTGGATACGCAGTATTTT.

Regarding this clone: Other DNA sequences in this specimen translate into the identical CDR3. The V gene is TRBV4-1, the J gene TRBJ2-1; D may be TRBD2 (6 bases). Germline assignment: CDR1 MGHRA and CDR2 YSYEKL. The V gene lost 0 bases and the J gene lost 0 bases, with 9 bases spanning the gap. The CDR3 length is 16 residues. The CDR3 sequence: CASSQETGSSYNEQFF. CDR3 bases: TGCGCCAGCAGCCAAGAGACCGGGAGCTCCTACAATGAGCAGTTCTTC.

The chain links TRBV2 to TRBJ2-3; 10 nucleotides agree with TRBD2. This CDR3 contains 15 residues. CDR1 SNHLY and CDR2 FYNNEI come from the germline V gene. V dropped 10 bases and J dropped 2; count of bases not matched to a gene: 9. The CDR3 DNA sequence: TGTGCCATTCCCGGGACTAGCGATTCCACAGATACGCAGTATTTT. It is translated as CAIPGTSDSTDTQYF.

The DNA for the CDR3 is TGCGCCAGCAGCTTGGGGGACACGAGTTACGAGCAGTACTTC. It specifies CASSLGDTSYEQYF. The chain has TRBV5-1 and TRBJ2-7; perhaps TRBD1 as D (6 bases). The CDR3 is 14 amino acids. Trimming took 0 bases from V and 4 from J, leaving 11 bases between them. Germline V CDR1 and CDR2: SGHRS, YFSETQ.